The TCR beta chain under discussion was sequenced for a study of T cell repertoires in cytomegalovirus infection. TCRdb independently ran MiXCR on the reads; one entry per CDR3 protein. The sample includes 300,000 or so distinct CDR3 sequences, 20% to 30% of them seen just once. The CDR3 covers 13 residues. The germline V gene encodes CDR1 SGHTA and CDR2 FQGNSA. V shed 4 bases and J shed 11 bases, with 17 bases lying between them. To note about this clonotype: Antigen specificity is unknown.

The TCR was taken from a human donor in good health (CMV status not recorded). Some clones in this sample may be carry-over from other donors' samples. The sequencing used cultured PBMCs, collected from culture after CMV antigen stimulation. V is TRBV7-2 and J is TRBJ1-1; D may be TRBD1 (5 bases). DNA for the CDR3: TGTGCCAGCAGCTCGGGACCTCAAACTGGGGCTTTCTTT. It encodes CASSSGPQTGAFF.